This TCR beta chain was sequenced in a study of T cell responses to AZD1222 COVID-19 vaccine. Germline V gene sequence: CDR1 SGHAT, CDR2 FQNNGV. Trimming pared 7 bases from V and 3 bases from J, leaving 13 bases between. The CDR3 loop spans 13 amino acids. Data came from immunoSEQ multiplex PCR; TCRdb stores just in-frame clones and leaves some out. The sample lists 100,000 or so clones, 80% to 90% occurring once. This sequence was found in an adult in good health. The specimen was peripheral blood, collected on day 0 of AZD1222 vaccination. The chain couples TRBV11-2 to TRBJ2-7, with D possibly TRBD2 on 6 matching bases. CDR3 nucleotide sequence: TGTGCCAGCACCTACGGGAGTGGCTACGAGCAGTACTTC. Residues: CASTYGSGYEQYF.